This T cell receptor (beta chain) was sequenced during a study of cytomegalovirus exposure and HLA in healthy donors. Study-level results: A later analysis reportedly found that, within productive TCRs, an Asian-associated ancestry cluster had fewer N-insertions than the mean observed across the roughly 700 donors. Presence/absence analyses supposed approximately even sequencing depth among donors.

Regarding this clone: Its antigen is as yet unknown.

The donors were healthy bone marrow donors. The donors, nominally healthy at sampling, likely had unrecorded immune exposures. V lost 5 bases, J lost 4 bases, and 5 bases stayed unmatched. CDR1 SGHTA and CDR2 FQGTGA come from the germline V gene. The CDR3 spans 14 residues. A multiplex PCR was run with 60 Vbeta primers and 13 Jbeta primers. Some clones are missing from TCRdb's copy, which holds only in-frame ones; the method was immunoSEQ multiplex PCR. The sample carries some 76,000 clones, approximately 90% recorded once. The chain has TRBV7-3 and TRBJ1-1, with TRBD1 matching over 9 bases. Sequenced input: PBMCs. The sequence came from a woman in her 30s in good health and CMV-seronegative. DNA for the CDR3: TGTGCCAGCAGCCCACAGGGGGCTTTCACTGAAGCTTTCTTT. Translating it yields CASSPQGAFTEAFF. The complete variable domain, with remaining parts taken from reference TRBV7-3 and TRBJ1-1, reads GAGVSQTPSNKVTEKGKYVELRCDPISGHTALYWYRQSLGQGPEFLIYFQGTGAADDSGLPNDRFFAVRPEGSVSTLKIQRTERGDSAVYLCASSPQGAFTEAFFGQGTRLTVV.